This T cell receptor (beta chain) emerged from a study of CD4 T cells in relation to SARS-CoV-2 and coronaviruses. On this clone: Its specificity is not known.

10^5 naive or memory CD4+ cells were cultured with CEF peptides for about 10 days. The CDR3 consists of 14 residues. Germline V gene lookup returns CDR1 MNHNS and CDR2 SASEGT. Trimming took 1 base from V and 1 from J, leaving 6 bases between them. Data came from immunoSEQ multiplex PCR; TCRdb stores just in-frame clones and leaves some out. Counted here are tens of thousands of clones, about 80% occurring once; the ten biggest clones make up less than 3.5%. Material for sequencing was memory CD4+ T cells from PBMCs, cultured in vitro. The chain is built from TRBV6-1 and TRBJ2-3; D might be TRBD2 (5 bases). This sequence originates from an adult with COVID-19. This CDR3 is CASSEDGGTDTQYF. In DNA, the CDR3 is TGTGCCAGCAGTGAAGACGGGGGCACAGATACGCAGTATTTT.